The 31 T cell receptor beta chains given below trace back to one sample, sequenced in a study of shared clonotypes between healthy human individuals. Some clones are missing from TCRdb's copy, which holds only in-frame ones; the method was immunoSEQ multiplex PCR. In the table there are millions of clones, roughly 95% of which are singletons. Sequencing used naive CD4+ T cells sorted from blood. Subset denoted: CD45RA+ positively selected. Source of these receptors: a man younger than 35 in good health.

The CDR3 DNA is TGCGCCAGCAGCTTGGTAACGGGGGACACAGATACGCAGTATTTT. Encoded protein: CASSLVTGDTDTQYF. The chain combines TRBV5-1 with TRBJ2-3; tentative D call: TRBD2 (6 bases). The CDR3 has 15 residues. V was pared by 0 bases and J by 2 bases, with 10 bases between. The germline V gene has CDR1 SGHRS and CDR2 YFSETQ.

The table lists this clone with a count of one. The chain recombines TRBV29-1 with TRBJ1-2; no firm D call. This CDR3 spans 14 amino acids. V lost 2 bases and J lost 4, with 14 bases in between. Germline V CDR1 and CDR2: SQVTM, ANQGSEA. The CDR3 protein is CSVERETGLYGYTF. The CDR3 DNA is TGCAGCGTTGAAAGAGAGACTGGTCTCTATGGCTACACCTTC.

Regarding this clone: The sample contains more than one DNA sequence encoding this CDR3. The V and J genes are TRBV7-9 and TRBJ1-1; D possibly corresponds to TRBD1 (5 bases). The V end was cut by 5 bases, the J end by 0 bases, with 13 bases between. The germline CDR1 and CDR2 sequences are SEHNR and FQNEAQ (reference sequence). The CDR3 loop spans 15 amino acids. This CDR3 is CASSLGDRLNTEAFF. Written as DNA, the CDR3 is TGTGCCAGCAGCCTGGGCGACAGATTGAACACTGAAGCTTTCTTT.

The chain joins TRBV5-1 to TRBJ1-1; D is unclear. The length of the CDR3 is 14 residues. Trimming took 4 bases from V and 1 from J, leaving 11 bases between them. CDR1 is SGHRS and CDR2 is YFSETQ in the germline V gene. CDR3 DNA sequence: TGCGCCAGCAGCGCCGGGAGGGCGAACACTGAAGCTTTCTTT. Encoded protein: CASSAGRANTEAFF.

V and J are TRBV4-1 and TRBJ2-5, with 11 bases fitting TRBD2. V gave up 4 bases and J gave up 0 bases; unmatched junction bases: 1. Germline loops: CDR1 MGHRA, CDR2 YSYEKL. This CDR3 is 15 amino acids long. The CDR3 nucleotides read TGCGCCAGCAGCCCTAGCGGGGGGCACCAAGAGACCCAGTACTTC. Protein product: CASSPSGGHQETQYF.

The genes are TRBV6-1 and TRBJ1-5; 7 bases match TRBD1. V was pared by 4 bases and J by 4 bases, with 7 bases of the junction left unmatched. CDR3 length: 15 residues. Germline V gene data show CDR1 as MNHNS and CDR2 as SASEGT. CDR3 sequence reads: CASSGGTAGNQPQHF. CDR3 sequence (DNA): TGTGCCAGCAGTGGGGGGACAGCGGGGAATCAGCCCCAGCATTTT.

V and J are TRBV28 and TRBJ2-2; the match to TRBD1 covers 8 bases. CDR1 is MDHEN, CDR2 SYDVKM, per germline. The CDR3 spans 14 residues. With 8 bases clipped from V and 5 bases from J, the junction kept 7 bases outside the gene matches. The CDR3 spells CASGSTGDTGELFF. CDR3 bases: TGTGCCAGCGGGTCGACAGGGGATACCGGGGAGCTGTTTTTT.

This clone appeared many times. V usage is TRBV27 and J usage is TRBJ1-1; D remains ambiguous. Trimming pared 5 bases from V and 5 bases from J, leaving 12 bases between. This CDR3 is built from 13 residues. Germline CDR1 MNHEY, CDR2 SMNVEV (reference sequence). The CDR3 here is CASSQLGWTEAFF. The CDR3 nucleotides read TGTGCCAGCAGTCAACTTGGCTGGACTGAAGCTTTCTTT.

DNA of the CDR3: TGTGCCAGCGGAAGGACAGATAGAAACACCATATATTTT. Translating gives CASGRTDRNTIYF. The V call is TRBV9, the J call TRBJ1-3, with TRBD1 as a possible D gene (6 bases). The ends were cut back, 7 bases at V and 5 bases at J, with 13 bases in the middle. The CDR3 loop spans 13 amino acids. Germline V lookup: CDR1 SGDLS, CDR2 YYNGEE.

This clone was detected once. The CDR3 is CSVVFGVGGGWANEQFF. The CDR3 DNA reads as TGCAGCGTTGTTTTTGGAGTTGGAGGAGGTTGGGCCAATGAGCAGTTCTTC. The chain has TRBV29-1 and TRBJ2-1; a possible D gene is TRBD2 (5 bases). In germline, CDR1 is SQVTM, CDR2 ANQGSEA. The length of the CDR3 is 17 residues. Trimming cost V 4 bases and J 6 bases, with 25 bases left between them.

This clone appeared a few times. The chain couples TRBV7-9 to TRBJ2-5, with 9 bases fitting TRBD1. Trimming took 7 bases from V and 1 from J; bases not matched to a gene: 7. This CDR3 is built from 15 residues. CDR1 and CDR2 from the germline V gene are SEHNR and FQNEAQ (reference sequence). Written as DNA, the CDR3 is TGTGCCAGCACCCGAGGGGACAGGGTCCAAGAGACCCAGTACTTC. Its translation is CASTRGDRVQETQYF. The variable domain in full, with the rest retrieved from reference TRBV7-9 and TRBJ2-5, is DTGVSQNPRHKITKRGQNVTFRCDPISEHNRLYWYRQTLGQGPEFLTYFQNEAQLEKSRLLSDRFSAERPKGSFSTLEIQRTEQGDSAMYLCASTRGDRVQETQYFGPGTRLLVL.

V gene TRBV4-2 combines with J gene TRBJ2-5, with D perhaps matching TRBD2 (5 bases). V lost 0 bases and J 5 bases, leaving 7 bases between the germline ends. This CDR3 spans 13 amino acids. Germline CDR1 is LGHNA and CDR2 is YNFKEQ. The chain's CDR3 is CASSQEWRETQYF. CDR3 nucleotide sequence: TGTGCCAGCAGCCAAGAATGGAGGGAGACCCAGTACTTC.

This clone showed up just once. This sequence joins TRBV7-3 and TRBJ2-1; D is ambiguous. The CDR3 consists of 16 residues. The germline V gene has CDR1 SGHTA and CDR2 FQGTGA. With 7 bases removed from V and 0 bases from J, the gap between germline ends came to 16 bases. The CDR3 DNA reads as TGTGCCAGCACCCAAGATGGTAGCTCCTCCTACAATGAGCAGTTCTTC. The encoded protein is CASTQDGSSSYNEQFF.

This rearrangement joins TRBV7-9 to TRBJ1-3; unclear D gene. The germline V gene has CDR1 SEHNR and CDR2 FQNEAQ (reference sequence). CDR3 size: 16 residues. V lost 2 bases and J 1 base, leaving 12 bases between the germline ends. The CDR3 is CASSLQSMGSGNTIYF. DNA for the CDR3: TGTGCCAGCAGCTTACAGTCGATGGGGTCTGGAAACACCATATATTTT.

The rearrangement uses TRBV6-6 and TRBJ1-1; no reliable D call. Germline-derived CDR1 and CDR2 are MNHNY and SVGAGI (reference sequence). V lost 1 base, J lost 5 bases, and 8 bases lay in between. The CDR3 spans 13 residues. The CDR3 here is CASSYLGRTEAFF. CDR3 in DNA: TGTGCCAGCAGTTACTTAGGGAGGACTGAAGCTTTCTTT.

This clone occurred once. The genes are TRBV30 and TRBJ1-1; D is unresolved. Trimming took off 3 bases at V and 3 bases at J, with 5 bases between the two ends. Germline assignment: CDR1 GTSNPN and CDR2 SVGIG (reference sequence). The CDR3 consists of 11 residues. The CDR3 DNA reads TGTGCCTGGAGATGGGACACTGAAGCTTTCTTT. Its translation is CAWRWDTEAFF.

Worth noting for this clone: At one boundary the junction diverges from the germline segment, which might be a read error. The chain is built from TRBV5-1 and TRBJ2-1, with TRBD2 identical over 7 bases. The CDR3 has 13 amino acids. Germline V gives CDR1 SGHRS, CDR2 YFSETQ. CDR3 DNA: TGCGCCAGCAGCAAAATAACCGCGGGAGACAAGGTCTTC. Amino acids: CASSKITAGDKVF.

Comments on this clone: A much larger clone differs by one base, so this may be a read error. The chain couples TRBV10-3 to TRBJ1-2; D gene uncertain. In germline, CDR1 is ENHRY, CDR2 SYGVKD. V was clipped by 2 bases and J by 3 bases, with 7 bases between them. The CDR3 has 13 residues. CDR3 sequence (DNA): TGTGCCATCAGTGAGGTCGGGGACTATGGCTACACCTTC. Translated: CAISEVGDYGYTF.

The genes are TRBV6-6 and TRBJ2-3, with D possibly being TRBD1 (6 bases). V gave up 2 bases and J gave up 4 bases, with 13 bases separating them. The CDR3 covers 15 residues. Germline lookup yields CDR1 MNHNY and CDR2 SVGAGI (reference sequence). CDR3 nucleotide sequence: TGTGCCAGCAGTTACCCCTCCAGACAGGCAGATACGCAGTATTTT. Protein sequence: CASSYPSRQADTQYF.

V is TRBV11-2 and J is TRBJ1-2, with D tentatively TRBD1 (5 bases). Germline-derived CDR1 and CDR2 are SGHAT and FQNNGV. Trimming took 4 bases from V and 8 from J, leaving 17 bases between them. The CDR3 has 14 residues. The CDR3, as DNA: TGTGCCAGCAGCTCCCTTATAGGGGATCGGGGCTACACCTTC. This encodes CASSSLIGDRGYTF. The entire variable domain, with the rest obtained from reference TRBV11-2 and TRBJ1-2, is as follows: EAGVAQSPRYKIIEKRQSVAFWCNPISGHATLYWYQQILGQGPKLLIQFQNNGVVDDSQLPKDRFSAERLKGVDSTLKIQPAKLEDSAVYLCASSSLIGDRGYTFGSGTRLTVV.

The J gene is TRBJ1-4, the V gene TRBV30; D remains ambiguous. CDR1 and CDR2 from the germline V gene are GTSNPN and SVGIG (reference sequence). This CDR3 is built from 14 residues. V gave up 0 bases and J gave up 5 bases, with 10 bases separating them. The CDR3 coding sequence is TGTGCCTGGAGTGTAAGGGCAGTAAATGAAAAACTGTTTTTT. The encoded protein is CAWSVRAVNEKLFF.

The count of this clone is one. This specimen includes other DNA sequences encoding the same CDR3. The chain is built from TRBV5-4 and TRBJ2-3; D is perhaps TRBD2 (6 bases). Germline V gene lookup returns CDR1 SGHNT and CDR2 YYREEE (reference sequence). The length of the CDR3 is 14 residues. V was cut by 2 bases and J by 1 base, with 8 bases left in between. In nucleotides, the CDR3 is TGTGCCAGCAGCTTATGGGGGGGCACAGATACGCAGTATTTT. Translation gives CASSLWGGTDTQYF.

This clone has a handful of counts. This chain joins TRBV6-1 and TRBJ2-7; the D gene is possibly TRBD2 (5 bases). The germline V gene has CDR1 MNHNS and CDR2 SASEGT. The CDR3 contains 11 residues. Deletions cut 8 bases from V and 3 bases from J, with 8 bases between. In nucleotides, the CDR3 is TGTGCCAGCGGACGGGGCTACGAGCAGTACTTC. It is translated as CASGRGYEQYF.

Regarding this clone: Other DNA sequences from this sample encode an identical CDR3 as well. The V and J genes are TRBV6-1 and TRBJ1-1, with TRBD1 identical over 7 bases. This CDR3 is built from 15 residues. CDR1 and CDR2 (germline): MNHNS, SASEGT. With 4 bases clipped from V and 0 bases from J, the junction kept 5 bases outside the gene matches. The CDR3 sequence is CASSGQGGMNTEAFF. DNA for the CDR3: TGTGCCAGCAGTGGGCAGGGGGGCATGAACACTGAAGCTTTCTTT.

J is TRBJ2-3 and V is TRBV11-2; TRBD2 aligns across 9 bases. The ends lost 3 bases at V and 5 bases at J; junction bases unmatched: 12. The germline gives CDR1 SGHAT, CDR2 FQNNGV. The CDR3 loop spans 17 amino acids. CDR3 sequence: CASSFGPAGGPEDTQYF. The CDR3 DNA sequence: TGTGCCAGCAGCTTCGGTCCGGCGGGAGGGCCTGAAGATACGCAGTATTTT.

V gene TRBV11-2 combines with J gene TRBJ2-5, with TRBD2 matching over 11 bases. V trimming: 1 base; J trimming: 4 bases; junction bases outside the gene matches: 5. Germline lookup yields CDR1 SGHAT and CDR2 FQNNGV. The CDR3 extends over 16 amino acids. DNA for the CDR3: TGTGCCAGCAGCTTAGCGCTAGCGGGAGGTGGAGAGACCCAGTACTTC. Amino acids: CASSLALAGGGETQYF.

The chain couples TRBV2 to TRBJ2-3, with no clear D. The CDR3 totals 14 residues. CDR1 and CDR2 (germline): SNHLY, FYNNEI. The V and J ends lost 5 bases and 0 bases respectively, with 9 bases between them. The DNA of the CDR3 is TGTGCCAGCAGTCAACATTTAAGCACAGATACGCAGTATTTT. Its protein is CASSQHLSTDTQYF.

The chain links TRBV29-1 to TRBJ2-5; 9 nucleotides line up with TRBD1. CDR1 is SQVTM, CDR2 ANQGSEA, per germline. The J segment lost 5 bases and the V segment lost 7 bases, leaving 2 bases of the junction unmatched. The CDR3 consists of 11 residues. The CDR3 loop is CSGDRAETQYF. In DNA form, the CDR3 reads TGCAGCGGGGACAGGGCGGAGACCCAGTACTTC.

The gene calls are TRBV6-5 and TRBJ2-7, with D unclear. This CDR3 has 13 residues. The V end was cut by 7 bases, the J end by 6 bases, with 16 bases between. The germline V gene has CDR1 MNHEY and CDR2 SVGAGI. CDR3 nucleotide sequence: TGTGCCAGCACCACTGGGGTTCTACGCGAGCAGTACTTC. This encodes CASTTGVLREQYF.

The DNA of the CDR3 is TGTGCCAGTAACCTCCGGGGGACAGCCTATAGCAATCAGCCCCAGCATTTT. It encodes CASNLRGTAYSNQPQHF. The rearrangement links TRBV19 to TRBJ1-5; 7 bases align to TRBD1. J gave up 0 bases and V 7 bases, and 12 bases lay outside the gene matches. This CDR3 has 17 amino acids. Looked up from germline, CDR1 is LNHDA and CDR2 is SQIVND (reference sequence). Full variable domain (remainder filled in from reference TRBV19 and TRBJ1-5): DGGITQSPKYLFRKEGQNVTLSCEQNLNHDAMYWYRQDPGQGLRLIYYSQIVNDFQKGDIAEGYSVSREKKESFPLTVTSAQKNPTAFYLCASNLRGTAYSNQPQHFGDGTRLSIL.

The rearrangement joins TRBV28 to TRBJ1-2; D remains unclear. Deletions cut 1 base from V and 7 bases from J, with 7 bases between. CDR3 length: 12 amino acids. CDR1 is MDHEN, CDR2 SYDVKM, per germline. Here the CDR3 DNA reads TGTGCCAGCAGTTTATCCCCTCCTGGCTACACCTTC. Residues: CASSLSPPGYTF.